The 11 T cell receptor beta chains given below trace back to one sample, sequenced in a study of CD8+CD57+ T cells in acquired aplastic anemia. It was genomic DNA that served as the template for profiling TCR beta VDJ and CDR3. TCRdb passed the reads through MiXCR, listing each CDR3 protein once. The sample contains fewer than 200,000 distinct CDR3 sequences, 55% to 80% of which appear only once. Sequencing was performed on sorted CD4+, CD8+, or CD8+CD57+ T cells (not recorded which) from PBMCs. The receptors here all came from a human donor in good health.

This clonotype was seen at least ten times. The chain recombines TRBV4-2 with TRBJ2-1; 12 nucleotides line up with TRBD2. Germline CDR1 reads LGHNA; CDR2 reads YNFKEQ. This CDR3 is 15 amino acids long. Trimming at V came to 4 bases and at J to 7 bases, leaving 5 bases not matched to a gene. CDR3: CASSPTSGRSNEQFF. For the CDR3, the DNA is TGTGCCAGCAGCCCGACTAGCGGGAGATCGAATGAGCAGTTCTTC.

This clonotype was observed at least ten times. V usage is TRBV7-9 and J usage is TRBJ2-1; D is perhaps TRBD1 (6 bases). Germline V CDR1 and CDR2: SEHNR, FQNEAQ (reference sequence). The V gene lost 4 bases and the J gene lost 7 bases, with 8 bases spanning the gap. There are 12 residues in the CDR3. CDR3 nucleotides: TGTGCCAGCAGCTCACAGGGTAATGAGCAGTTCTTC. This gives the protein CASSSQGNEQFF.

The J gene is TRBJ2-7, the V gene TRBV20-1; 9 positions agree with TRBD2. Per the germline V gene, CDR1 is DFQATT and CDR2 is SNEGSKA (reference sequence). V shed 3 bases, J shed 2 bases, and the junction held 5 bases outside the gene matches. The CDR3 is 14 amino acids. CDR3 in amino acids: CSASDLAGTYEQYF. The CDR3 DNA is TGCAGTGCTAGCGATCTAGCGGGAACCTACGAGCAGTACTTC.

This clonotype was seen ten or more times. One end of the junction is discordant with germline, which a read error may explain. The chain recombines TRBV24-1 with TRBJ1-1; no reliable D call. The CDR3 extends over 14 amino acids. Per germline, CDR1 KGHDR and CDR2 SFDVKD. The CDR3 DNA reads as TGTGCCACCAGTGATTCAAACTCCAACACTGAAGCTTCCTTT. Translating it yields CATSDSNSNTEASF.

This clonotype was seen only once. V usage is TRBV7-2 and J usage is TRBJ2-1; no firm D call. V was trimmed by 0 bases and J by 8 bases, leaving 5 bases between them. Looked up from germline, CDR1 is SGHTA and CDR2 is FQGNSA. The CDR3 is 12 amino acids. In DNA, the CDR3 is TGTGCCAGCAGCTTAGCCACCGATGAGCAGTTCTTC. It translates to CASSLATDEQFF.

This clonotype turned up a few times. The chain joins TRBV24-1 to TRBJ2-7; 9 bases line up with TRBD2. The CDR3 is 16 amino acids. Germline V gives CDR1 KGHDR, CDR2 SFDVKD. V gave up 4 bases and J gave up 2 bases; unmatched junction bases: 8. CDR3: CATSERGASGTYEQYF. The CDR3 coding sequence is TGTGCCACCAGTGAGCGGGGGGCTAGCGGGACCTACGAGCAGTACTTC.

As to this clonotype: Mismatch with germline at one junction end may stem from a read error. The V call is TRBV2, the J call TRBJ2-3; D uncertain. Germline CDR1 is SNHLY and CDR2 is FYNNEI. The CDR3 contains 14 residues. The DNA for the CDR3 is TGTGCCAGACAGAAGGCGGTGAGCACAGATATGCAGTATTTT. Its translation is CARQKAVSTDMQYF.

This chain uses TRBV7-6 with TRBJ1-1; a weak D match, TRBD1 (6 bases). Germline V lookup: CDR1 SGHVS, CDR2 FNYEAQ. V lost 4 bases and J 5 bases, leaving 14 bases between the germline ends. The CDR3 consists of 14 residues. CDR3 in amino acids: CASSYGGLGTEAFF. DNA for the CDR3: TGTGCCAGCAGCTATGGGGGGCTGGGGACTGAAGCTTTCTTT. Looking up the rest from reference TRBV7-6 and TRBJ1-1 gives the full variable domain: GAGVSQSPRYKVTKRGQDVALRCDPISGHVSLYWYRQALGQGPEFLTYFNYEAQQDKSGLPNDRFSAERPEGSISTLTIQRTEQRDSAMYRCASSYGGLGTEAFFGQGTRLTVV.

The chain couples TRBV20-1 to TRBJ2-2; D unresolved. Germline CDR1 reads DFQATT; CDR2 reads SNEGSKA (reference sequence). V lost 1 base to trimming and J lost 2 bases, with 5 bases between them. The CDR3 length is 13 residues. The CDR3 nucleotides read TGCAGTGCTAGAGCCGAAAACACCGGGGAGCTGTTTTTT. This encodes CSARAENTGELFF.

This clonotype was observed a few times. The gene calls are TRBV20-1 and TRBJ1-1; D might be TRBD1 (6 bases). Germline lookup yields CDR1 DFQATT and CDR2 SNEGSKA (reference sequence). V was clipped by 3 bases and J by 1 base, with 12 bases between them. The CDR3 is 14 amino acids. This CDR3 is CSASPGATNTEAFF. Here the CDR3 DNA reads TGCAGTGCTAGCCCAGGGGCGACGAACACTGAAGCTTTCTTT.

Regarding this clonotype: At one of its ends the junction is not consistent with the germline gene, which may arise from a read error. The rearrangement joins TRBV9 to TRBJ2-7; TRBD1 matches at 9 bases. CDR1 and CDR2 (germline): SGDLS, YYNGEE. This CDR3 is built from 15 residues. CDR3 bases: TGTGCCAGCAACGTTGGGACAGGGAGATCCTGCGAGCAGTACTTC. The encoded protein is CASNVGTGRSCEQYF.